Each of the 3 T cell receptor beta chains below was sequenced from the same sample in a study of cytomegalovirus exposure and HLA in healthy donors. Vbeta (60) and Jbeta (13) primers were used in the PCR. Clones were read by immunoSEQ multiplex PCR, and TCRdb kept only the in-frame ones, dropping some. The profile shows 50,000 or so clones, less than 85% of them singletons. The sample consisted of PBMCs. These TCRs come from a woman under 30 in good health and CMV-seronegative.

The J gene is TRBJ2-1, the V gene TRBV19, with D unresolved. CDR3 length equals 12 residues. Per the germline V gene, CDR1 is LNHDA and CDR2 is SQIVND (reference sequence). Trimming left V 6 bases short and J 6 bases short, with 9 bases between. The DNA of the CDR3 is TGTGCCAGTAGGCCCGGTAGCAATGAGCAGTTCTTC. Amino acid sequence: CASRPGSNEQFF.

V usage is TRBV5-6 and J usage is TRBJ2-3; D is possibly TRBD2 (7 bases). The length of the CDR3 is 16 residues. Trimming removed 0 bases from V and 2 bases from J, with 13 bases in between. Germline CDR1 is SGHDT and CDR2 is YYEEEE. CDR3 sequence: CASSLAAGAPTDTQYF. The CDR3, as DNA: TGTGCCAGCAGCTTGGCCGCGGGGGCCCCCACAGATACGCAGTATTTT.

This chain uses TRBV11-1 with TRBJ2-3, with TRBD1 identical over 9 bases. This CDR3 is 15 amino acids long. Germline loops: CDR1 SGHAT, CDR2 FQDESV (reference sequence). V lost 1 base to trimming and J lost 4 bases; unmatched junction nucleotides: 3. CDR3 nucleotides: TGTGCCAGCAGCTTAGATGGGACAGGGTCAGATACGCAGTATTTT. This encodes CASSLDGTGSDTQYF.